This T cell receptor (beta chain) was found in a study of T cell changes during pregnancy in multiple sclerosis. The table came from immunoSEQ multiplex PCR; TCRdb's copy has only in-frame clones and leaves some out. The data hold about 41,000 clones, with about 88% observed a single time. This CDR3 has 17 amino acids. Germline CDR1 is MDHEN and CDR2 is SYDVKM. J gave up 2 bases and V 7 bases, and 17 bases lay outside the gene matches. The chain recombines TRBV28 with TRBJ2-7, with TRBD2 matching over 7 bases. The receptor's source is a female donor with multiple sclerosis, enrolled in a pregnancy study. The sample here was CD4+ T cells from peripheral blood mononuclear cells, taken in the first trimester of pregnancy. The CDR3 nucleotides read TGTGCCAGCACTCCCCCGGGGAGGGAACGAAAAACCTACGAGCAGTACTTC. It codes for CASTPPGRERKTYEQYF.